In this sample, the clone carrying this TCR beta chain turned up a few times. The antigen is not known. The data are from a study of blood T cells in healthy people across ages. Findings of the study overall: PBMCs left unsorted prevented a conclusive naive versus antigen-experienced comparison. Diversity estimates drawn from one million T cells were deemed underestimates.

This CDR3 is 15 amino acids long. CDR1 MNHEY and CDR2 SMNVEV come from the germline V gene (reference sequence). V was shortened by 0 bases and J by 1 base, with 10 bases between the two germline ends. PCR was performed a second time for about 6 to 12 cycles using a sample-barcoded 5' primer and a J-beta primer mix. The template-switch adaptor, which had 12 random nucleotides, put a tag on each cDNA molecule. From the 5' RACE reads, TCRdb called clonotypes with MiXCR, one entry per CDR3 protein. The table shows roughly 2 million distinct CDR3 sequences, with roughly 49% occurring only once. Sequencing was done on a sample of blood. The sequence derives from a middle-aged woman in good health. The chain is built from TRBV27 and TRBJ2-7, with a tentative D call TRBD2 (6 bases). The CDR3 sequence is CASSLSGRLSYEQYF. CDR3 coding DNA: TGTGCCAGCAGTTTATCGGGGAGGTTATCCTACGAGCAGTACTTC.